This T cell receptor beta chain was sequenced for a study of T cells after posttransplantation cyclophosphamide. Regarding the study as a whole: Recipient CMV seropositivity and CMV reactivation strongly tracked TRB clonality.

Sequencing was performed with immunoSEQ multiplex PCR; in TCRdb, only in-frame clones are kept and a portion is missing. The sample shows tens of thousands of clones, none of them appearing just once. V dropped 6 bases and J dropped 2 bases, with 10 bases sitting between them. The CDR3 length is 13 residues. From germline, CDR1 is SQVTM and CDR2 ANQGSEA. In this sample, this clone turned up a few times. Its antigen is currently unknown. This TCR derives from a middle-aged man in good health, CMV-negative, and a related stem cell transplant donor. The chain has TRBV29-1 and TRBJ1-4; no reliable D call. The specimen was PBMCs. CDR3 amino acids: CSVLRGTNEKLFF. CDR3 DNA sequence: TGCAGCGTCTTAAGAGGGACTAATGAAAAACTGTTTTTT.